Listed below are T cell receptor beta chains from one sample, sequenced in a study of T cell responses to AZD1222 COVID-19 vaccine. The assay was immunoSEQ multiplex PCR, and TCRdb's table has in-frame clones only and misses some. The table records about 110,000 clones, 87% of them present only once. Here the sequenced sample was peripheral blood, taken 28 days after the second AZD1222 dose. Receptors originate from an adult who received the AZD1222 COVID-19 vaccine. Each CDR3 is given with its conserved first and last residue. Fields, in order: J gene, V gene, CDR3 protein.

j_call: TRBJ2-2; v_call: TRBV28; cdr3_aa: CASSFSGPRGELFF
j_call: TRBJ1-4; v_call: TRBV18; cdr3_aa: CASSPNKGTNEKLFF
j_call: TRBJ1-1; v_call: TRBV4-1; cdr3_aa: CASSHRLDGFSMNTEAFF
j_call: TRBJ1-2; v_call: TRBV4-1; cdr3_aa: CASSQDSRGGRYGYTF
j_call: TRBJ2-4; v_call: TRBV21-1; cdr3_aa: CASSKAHGTFKNIQYF
j_call: TRBJ2-4; v_call: TRBV4-2; cdr3_aa: CASSPWTSGSGGDIQYF
j_call: TRBJ2-3; v_call: TRBV18; cdr3_aa: CASSPISGSTDTQYF
j_call: TRBJ2-1; v_call: TRBV30; cdr3_aa: CAWNLVSYNEQFF
j_call: TRBJ2-1; v_call: TRBV19; cdr3_aa: CASSIAGTSSYEQFF
j_call: TRBJ2-5; v_call: TRBV11-3; cdr3_aa: CASSLAPPPTTQYF
j_call: TRBJ1-2; v_call: TRBV7-3; cdr3_aa: CASSTGTGGIEGYTF
j_call: TRBJ1-5; v_call: TRBV6-2/TRBV6-3; cdr3_aa: CASSYRGYNQPQHF
j_call: TRBJ2-3; v_call: TRBV27; cdr3_aa: CASSLSSGTSGYTNTQYF
j_call: TRBJ2-5; v_call: TRBV19; cdr3_aa: CASSPGTVDVETQYF
j_call: TRBJ1-2; v_call: TRBV30; cdr3_aa: CAWSSESYGYTF
j_call: TRBJ1-2; v_call: TRBV27; cdr3_aa: CASSTQRQGGSRGYTF
j_call: TRBJ1-5; v_call: TRBV5-8; cdr3_aa: CASSQGTGGYQPQHF
j_call: TRBJ1-4; v_call: TRBV7-9; cdr3_aa: CASSLRTGASFNEKLFF
j_call: TRBJ1-2; v_call: TRBV5-1; cdr3_aa: CASSWTKTGGEVYGYTF
j_call: TRBJ2-1; v_call: TRBV7-3; cdr3_aa: CASSWTSGSPNEQFF
j_call: TRBJ2-6; v_call: TRBV5-5; cdr3_aa: CASSLAIMFGSGAGANVLTF
j_call: TRBJ2-1; v_call: TRBV6-5; cdr3_aa: CASSSQRFYNEQFF
j_call: TRBJ1-4; v_call: TRBV28; cdr3_aa: CASSLGQEVEKLFF
j_call: TRBJ1-5; v_call: TRBV4-1; cdr3_aa: CASSLKGGPGNQPQHF
j_call: TRBJ2-7; v_call: TRBV12-3/TRBV12-4; cdr3_aa: CASSLARDSEQYF
j_call: TRBJ1-2; v_call: TRBV10-3; cdr3_aa: CAISDSQINYGYTF
j_call: TRBJ2-5; v_call: TRBV27; cdr3_aa: CASSQMGSFSFDSETQYF
j_call: TRBJ1-6; v_call: TRBV20-1; cdr3_aa: CSASQGQPNNSPLHF
j_call: TRBJ1-1; v_call: TRBV7-2; cdr3_aa: CASSLSQGTEAFF
j_call: TRBJ2-3; v_call: TRBV2; cdr3_aa: CASTDRLGTDTQYF
j_call: TRBJ1-5; v_call: TRBV7-8; cdr3_aa: CASSSTGPSNQPQHF
j_call: TRBJ1-5; v_call: TRBV19; cdr3_aa: CASSVARAGANQPQHF
j_call: TRBJ1-1; v_call: TRBV3-1/TRBV3-2; cdr3_aa: CASSQDLGPENTEAFF